The next 25 T cell receptor beta chains were all read from a single sample in a study of long-term antiretroviral therapy in people with HIV. A v3.0 immunoSEQ assay was performed at survey level. Data came from immunoSEQ multiplex PCR; TCRdb stores just in-frame clones and leaves some out. The sample lists tens of thousands of clones; 81% were seen once. The sequences come from unsorted PBMCs, collected 1.5 years after starting antiretroviral therapy. The receptor set was obtained from a man aged 25 to 40 with HIV.

DNA for the CDR3: TGTGCCAGTAGTACGATAACAGGGGGAGACTATGGCTACACCTTC. Translating it yields CASSTITGGDYGYTF. The rearrangement links TRBV19 to TRBJ1-2; 8 positions match TRBD1. The junction had 7 bases not matched to a gene; V was cut back by 4 bases and J by 3 bases. The germline V gene encodes CDR1 LNHDA and CDR2 SQIVND (reference sequence). There are 15 residues in the CDR3.

In its sample, this clone was seen a few times. This chain uses TRBV6-5 with TRBJ1-2; no reliable D call. Trimming pared 6 bases from V and 4 bases from J, leaving 18 bases between. This CDR3 is 15 amino acids long. Germline-derived CDR1 and CDR2 are MNHEY and SVGAGI. CDR3 nucleotides: TGTGCCAGCAGCCCCCCCTCGGCAGGCACCTATGGCTACACCTTC. Protein sequence: CASSPPSAGTYGYTF.

The CDR3 nucleotides read TGTGCCAGTAGTATAGTCTACAGCAATCAGCCCCAGCATTTT. It yields the protein CASSIVYSNQPQHF. This sequence joins TRBV19 and TRBJ1-5; D not certain. Trimming removed 1 base at V and 1 base at J, with 5 bases between. In germline, CDR1 is LNHDA, CDR2 SQIVND (reference sequence). The CDR3 has 14 amino acids.

The genes are TRBV2 and TRBJ2-1; TRBD2 matches 12 bases. The J segment lost 9 bases and the V segment lost 11 bases, leaving 8 bases of the junction unmatched. Germline values: CDR1 SNHLY, CDR2 FYNNEI. This CDR3 is 13 amino acids long. CDR3 nucleotides: TGTGCCGACGGACTAGCGGGAAATGGTGAGCAGTTCTTC. It specifies CADGLAGNGEQFF.

This chain joins TRBV7-2 and TRBJ2-4; D is unclear. Germline values: CDR1 SGHTA, CDR2 FQGNSA. The CDR3 is 15 residues long. V was pared by 2 bases and J by 0 bases, with 8 bases between. The chain's CDR3 is CASSLPTLAKNIQYF. DNA of the CDR3: TGTGCCAGCAGCTTACCCACTCTAGCCAAAAACATTCAGTACTTC.

The chain's CDR3 is CASSFPNGPKGSQPQHF. The CDR3 region has the DNA TGTGCCAGCAGTTTCCCAAACGGGCCCAAGGGGAGTCAGCCCCAGCATTTT. The chain links TRBV28 to TRBJ1-5; TRBD1 might be the D (5 bases). Germline V CDR1 and CDR2: MDHEN, SYDVKM. This CDR3 has 17 residues. Trimming stripped 3 bases from V and 6 bases from J, with 21 bases between. The full variable domain, in which reference TRBV28 and TRBJ1-5 provide the parts outside the CDR3, is DVKVTQSSRYLVKRTGEKVFLECVQDMDHENMFWYRQDPGLGLRLIYFSYDVKMKEKGDIPEGYSVSREKKERFSLILESASTNQTSMYLCASSFPNGPKGSQPQHFGDGTRLSIL.

The chain carries TRBV7-9 and TRBJ2-2; 14 bases are shared with TRBD2. J gave up 7 bases and V 1 base, and 5 bases lay outside the gene matches. Germline lookup yields CDR1 SEHNR and CDR2 FQNEAQ (reference sequence). CDR3 length equals 17 residues. As DNA, the CDR3 is TGTGCCAGCAGCTTAGTGGGACTAGCGGGAGCGGTCGGGGAGCTGTTTTTT. Amino acid sequence: CASSLVGLAGAVGELFF.

The chain is built from TRBV2 and TRBJ1-2, with 7 bases fitting TRBD1. Germline CDR1 is SNHLY and CDR2 is FYNNEI. There are 14 residues in the CDR3. J lost 0 bases, V lost 6 bases, and 4 bases had no gene match. For the CDR3, the DNA is TGTGCCAGCAGAGGGGACAGTGCTAACTATGGCTACACCTTC. Amino acid sequence: CASRGDSANYGYTF.

The chain combines TRBV7-2 with TRBJ2-1; 8 bases agree with TRBD2. CDR3 size: 18 residues. The germline CDR1 and CDR2 sequences are SGHTA and FQGNSA. V dropped 2 bases and J dropped 0; count of bases not matched to a gene: 9. The CDR3 protein is CASSLIGTSTSSYNEQFF. The DNA for the CDR3 is TGTGCCAGCAGCTTAATTGGGACTAGTACGAGCTCCTACAATGAGCAGTTCTTC.

This chain uses TRBV7-6 with TRBJ2-7; D call uncertain. The CDR3 is 14 amino acids. Between the trimmed V and J ends, which lost 3 bases and 0 bases, there was a span of 9 bases. Germline CDR1 and CDR2: SGHVS and FNYEAQ. The CDR3 DNA is TGTGCCAGCAGCTTGACGCGGAGCTCCTACGAGCAGTACTTC. Protein product: CASSLTRSSYEQYF.

The chain carries TRBV19 and TRBJ2-1; 8 nucleotides agree with TRBD2. Trimming at V came to 3 bases and at J to 6 bases, leaving 4 bases not matched to a gene. The CDR3 consists of 14 residues. Germline V CDR1 and CDR2: LNHDA, SQIVND (reference sequence). CDR3 sequence (DNA): TGTGCCAGTAGTATGATAGCGGGGAGCAATGAGCAGTTCTTC. It is translated as CASSMIAGSNEQFF.

The V call is TRBV20-1, the J call TRBJ2-1; 7 bases are a match to TRBD1. The CDR3 extends over 11 amino acids. The ends lost 6 bases at V and 10 bases at J; junction bases unmatched: 6. Germline V gene data show CDR1 as DFQATT and CDR2 as SNEGSKA (reference sequence). DNA for the CDR3: TGCAGTGCAGACAGGGAAGGCGAGCAGTTCTTC. Amino acid sequence: CSADREGEQFF.

The J gene is TRBJ1-5, the V gene TRBV7-2, with 11 bases that match TRBD1. The CDR3 length is 15 residues. J lost 6 bases, V lost 1 base, and 2 bases had no gene match. CDR1 SGHTA and CDR2 FQGNSA come from the germline V gene. Written as DNA, the CDR3 is TGTGCCAGCAGCTTAGGGACAGGGGGCGGTCAGCCCCAGCATTTT. Translating gives CASSLGTGGGQPQHF.

This clone has a single count. The rearrangement joins TRBV14 to TRBJ2-3, with 9 bases that match TRBD1. Germline assignment: CDR1 SGHDN and CDR2 FVKESK. The trim removed 4 bases at V and 2 bases at J, leaving 10 bases unmatched. The CDR3 extends over 17 amino acids. The CDR3 bases are TGTGCCAGCAGCCCATACGGACAGGGGCGAAACACAGATACGCAGTATTTT. It encodes CASSPYGQGRNTDTQYF. Supplemented by reference TRBV14 and TRBJ2-3, the full variable domain reads EAGVTQFPSHSVIEKGQTVTLRCDPISGHDNLYWYRRVMGKEIKFLLHFVKESKQDESGMPNNRFLAERTGGTYSTLKVQPAELEDSGVYFCASSPYGQGRNTDTQYFGPGTRLTVL.

The CDR3: CASSLDLAYEQYF. The DNA for the CDR3 is TGCGCCAGCAGCCTGGACTTGGCCTACGAGCAGTACTTC. The rearrangement links TRBV5-1 to TRBJ2-7; D is possibly TRBD2 (5 bases). The V end lost 4 bases, the J end lost 2 bases, and 10 bases lay between the germline ends. CDR1 SGHRS and CDR2 YFSETQ come from the germline V gene. This CDR3 spans 13 amino acids.

The CDR3 nucleotides are TGTGCCAGCAGCTTGCGAACGGGAGGGCCGTTCGAGCAGTACTTC. This translates into CASSLRTGGPFEQYF. The V and J genes are TRBV5-6 and TRBJ2-7, with 8 positions matching TRBD2. The CDR3 runs 15 residues. Germline V gene lookup returns CDR1 SGHDT and CDR2 YYEEEE. Trimming cost V 1 base and J 6 bases; bases outside gene matches: 9. The full variable domain, with the rest looked up from reference TRBV5-6 and TRBJ2-7, is DAGVTQSPTHLIKTRGQQVTLRCSPKSGHDTVSWYQQALGQGPQFIFQYYEEEERQRGNFPDRFSGHQFPNYSSELNVNALLLGDSALYLCASSLRTGGPFEQYFGPGTRLTVT.

About this clone: The germline gene is not matched at one end of the junction; a read error may be the cause. V and J are TRBV19 and TRBJ2-2; the D is unclear. This CDR3 region has 13 residues. The germline CDR1 and CDR2 sequences are LNHDA and SQIVND (reference sequence). CDR3 sequence (DNA): TGTGCCAGTAGAATAGGGCGCACCGGGGAGCTGTTTTTT. Translation gives CASRIGRTGELFF. Using reference TRBV19 and TRBJ2-2 for the parts outside the CDR3, the full variable domain is DGGITQSPKYLFRKEGQNVTLSCEQNLNHDAMYWYRQDPGQGLRLIYYSQIVNDFQKGDIAEGYSVSREKKESFPLTVTSAQKNPTAFYLCASRIGRTGELFFGEGSRLTVL.

This chain links TRBV4-2 with TRBJ1-1; D remains unclear. The germline V and J ends were trimmed by 1 base and 3 bases, with 6 bases remaining between them. CDR1 and CDR2 from the germline V gene are LGHNA and YNFKEQ. This CDR3 contains 13 residues. The CDR3 sequence is CASSQGVDTEAFF. As DNA, the CDR3 is TGTGCCAGCAGCCAAGGGGTAGACACTGAAGCTTTCTTT.

The genes are TRBV5-4 and TRBJ2-2, with 13 bases fitting TRBD2. The CDR3 has 16 residues. V lost 3 bases, J lost 7 bases, and 6 bases stayed unmatched. The germline V gene has CDR1 SGHNT and CDR2 YYREEE (reference sequence). The CDR3 sequence: CASSSGLAGVLGELFF. CDR3 nucleotides: TGTGCCAGCAGCTCCGGACTAGCGGGGGTACTCGGGGAGCTGTTTTTT.

V usage is TRBV29-1 and J usage is TRBJ2-2; D may match TRBD1 or TRBD2 (5 bases each). The CDR3 spans 14 residues. Germline-derived CDR1 and CDR2 are SQVTM and ANQGSEA. Deletions cut 3 bases from V and 5 bases from J, with 13 bases between. The CDR3 nucleotides are TGCAGCGTTGAGCACAGGAGAGGGACCGGGGAGCTGTTTTTT. Its protein is CSVEHRRGTGELFF.

V is TRBV7-9 and J is TRBJ2-7; D gene uncertain. Between the trimmed V and J ends, which lost 7 bases and 5 bases, there was a span of 12 bases. CDR1 and CDR2 from the germline V gene are SEHNR and FQNEAQ (reference sequence). The CDR3 length is 12 residues. CDR3 sequence reads: CASTKRSDEQYF. The CDR3 region has the DNA TGTGCCAGCACCAAAAGGTCCGACGAGCAGTACTTC.

This rearrangement joins TRBV10-3 to TRBJ1-2; D remains ambiguous. The germline V gene encodes CDR1 ENHRY and CDR2 SYGVKD. The CDR3 has 14 residues. Trimming removed 2 bases at V and 6 bases at J, with 13 bases between. This CDR3 reads CAISERWEANGYTF. The CDR3 DNA follows: TGTGCCATCAGTGAGCGGTGGGAGGCAAATGGCTACACCTTC.

This clone was seen a single time. The chain couples TRBV9 to TRBJ2-3; unclear D gene. Germline V CDR1 and CDR2: SGDLS, YYNGEE. Trimming removed 2 bases at V and 5 bases at J, with 9 bases between. This CDR3 is built from 13 residues. The CDR3 region has the DNA TGTGCCAGCAGCGTGGAAACAGTAGATACGCAGTATTTT. Translated, it gives CASSVETVDTQYF.

This clone showed up just once. The genes are TRBV5-1 and TRBJ1-2; D unresolved. Germline loops: CDR1 SGHRS, CDR2 YFSETQ. Trimming took 1 base from V and 2 from J, leaving 6 bases between them. The CDR3 spans 13 residues. CDR3 region: CASSLQDNYGYTF. For the CDR3, the DNA is TGCGCCAGCAGCTTGCAGGACAACTATGGCTACACCTTC.

This chain connects TRBV2 to TRBJ1-3, with D possibly being TRBD1 (5 bases). CDR1 SNHLY and CDR2 FYNNEI come from the germline V gene. V was trimmed by 6 bases and J by 0 bases, leaving 12 bases between them. The CDR3 covers 15 residues. The CDR3 DNA reads TGTGCCAGCAGGGTGGGGGGGGGCTCTGGAAACACCATATATTTT. This translates into CASRVGGGSGNTIYF.